The 2 T cell receptor beta chains below were found in one sample sequenced in a study of molecular identifiers for immune sequencing clone quantification. MiXCR, run by TCRdb on the PCR reads, gives a single entry per CDR3 protein. The sample includes hundreds of thousands of distinct CDR3 sequences, roughly a quarter of them seen just once. Sequencing input: naive CD8+ T cells from blood, with Jurkat cell RNA spiked in. Subset specified: FACS-sorted CD8+CD4-CCR7+CD45RA+ naive T cells. The receptors originated from a human donor in good health. Some libraries in this study had Jurkat cell RNA spiked in.

This clonotype occurred many times. The rearrangement joins TRBV14 to TRBJ2-3, with a weak D call TRBD1 (5 bases). V was shortened by 2 bases and J by 4 bases, with 7 bases between the two germline ends. The CDR3 covers 13 residues. Germline values: CDR1 SGHDN, CDR2 FVKESK. CDR3 sequence: CASSQTRADTQYF. The CDR3 nucleotides are TGTGCCAGCAGCCAAACCAGGGCAGATACGCAGTATTTT.

This clonotype was detected many times. DNA for the CDR3: TGTGCCAGCAGCCGACTTGAGGGGGCGCGCACCGGGGAGCTGTTTTTT. This codes for CASSRLEGARTGELFF. The chain employs TRBV7-9 and TRBJ2-2; 7 nucleotides match TRBD1. CDR3 size: 16 residues. The junction had 10 bases not matched to a gene; V was cut back by 5 bases and J by 4 bases. Germline V CDR1 and CDR2: SEHNR, FQNEAQ (reference sequence).